The TCR beta chain under discussion was sequenced for a study of blood T cell repertoires in COVID-19. Overall study: Italy, Spain and the United States were the sources of the convalescent and acute COVID-19 samples. T cells, B-cell-depleted T cells, or PBMCs supplied cDNA or gDNA.

The CDR3 sequence is 13 residues long. Germline V CDR1 and CDR2: SGHTA, FQGNSA. V lost 2 bases, J lost 6 bases, and 7 bases lay in between. As originally analysed: The authors estimated nucleated cell counts from reference gene primer amplification. TCRdb's copy holds only in-frame clones and misses some; the assay was immunoSEQ multiplex PCR. V and J calls and clone size are as listed in that table; D and trimming were resolved from the DNA. The data contain roughly 180,000 clones, approximately 91% of them seen just once; the ten biggest clones take up around 1.9%. The clonotype originates from an older man with active or convalescent COVID-19. The sample consisted of peripheral blood. The chain carries TRBV7-2 and TRBJ2-2, with D perhaps matching TRBD1 (5 bases). CDR3 nucleotides: TGTGCCAGCAGCTTAAACAGGCCCGGGGAGCTGTTTTTT. Protein: CASSLNRPGELFF.